Listed below are T cell receptor beta chains from one sample, sequenced in a study of T cells in Graves' hyperthyroidism and ophthalmopathy. MiXCR, run by TCRdb on the multiplex PCR reads, gives a single entry per CDR3 protein. The sample contains hundreds of thousands of distinct CDR3 sequences, approximately 23% of which appear only once. Sequencing input: blood. The receptors derive from a woman in her 70s with Graves' ophthalmopathy. CDR3s include the opening cysteine and the closing phenylalanine or tryptophan. The order of the fields is J gene, V gene, CDR3 length, D gene, clone size, CDR3 protein, CDR3 DNA. D genes are given only for firm matches. Clone size is given for some rows only: seen once, a few or many times, or a class if the clone is expanded.

TRBJ1-1 TRBV6-2/TRBV6-3 12 NA many CASSYQITEAFF TGTGCCAGCAGTTACCAGATCACTGAAGCTTTCTTT
TRBJ2-7 TRBV29-1 14 TRBD2 many CSVKLAGGIYEQYF TGCAGCGTAAAACTAGCGGGAGGAATCTACGAGCAGTACTTC
TRBJ2-5 TRBV19 15 TRBD2 NA CASSIPSGARETQYF TGTGCCAGTAGTATACCTAGCGGGGCACGGGAGACCCAGTACTTC
TRBJ1-2 TRBV7-9 16 TRBD1 few CASSLAQRGPVYGYTF TGTGCCAGCAGCTTAGCGCAAAGGGGGCCCGTCTATGGCTACACCTTC
TRBJ2-3 TRBV7-9 13 NA many CASSSRGPDTQYF TGTGCCAGCAGCTCCCGGGGCCCAGATACGCAGTATTTT
TRBJ2-7 TRBV4-2 15 TRBD2 few CASSQELARGYEQYF TGTGCCAGCAGCCAAGAACTAGCGAGAGGGTACGAGCAGTACTTC
TRBJ2-7 TRBV28 16 TRBD2 few CASSSNGLAGLYEQYF TGTGCCAGCAGCTCTAACGGACTAGCGGGACTCTACGAGCAGTACTTC
TRBJ1-6 TRBV19 17 NA few CASSTPRGNSYNSPLHF TGTGCCAGTAGTACCCCGCGGGGGAACTCCTATAATTCACCCCTCCACTTT
TRBJ2-7 TRBV27 18 TRBD2 NA CASSPYGLAGVDPYEQYF TGTGCCAGCAGTCCATACGGACTAGCGGGAGTAGACCCCTACGAGCAGTACTTC
TRBJ2-2 TRBV6-2/TRBV6-3 14 NA few CASSYSTMAGELFF TGTGCCAGCAGTTACTCGACAATGGCCGGGGAGCTGTTTTTT
TRBJ1-1 TRBV20-1 13 NA many CSARGPRNTEAFF TGCAGTGCCCGAGGACCGCGGAACACTGAAGCTTTCTTT
TRBJ2-3 TRBV25-1 16 TRBD2 NA CASSEKAGGITDTQYF TGTGCCAGCAGTGAAAAAGCGGGAGGGATCACAGATACGCAGTATTTT
TRBJ2-1 TRBV2 13 NA few CATGGVAGNEQFF TGTGCCACAGGGGGGGTAGCCGGTAATGAGCAGTTCTTC
TRBJ2-7 TRBV9 14 NA NA CASSDGTLSYEQYF TGTGCCAGCAGCGACGGGACTCTCTCCTACGAGCAGTACTTC
TRBJ1-1 TRBV3-1 11 NA many CASSQGPEAFF TGTGCCAGCAGCCAGGGACCTGAAGCTTTCTTT
TRBJ2-1 TRBV10-3 16 TRBD1 NA CAISESTPGGEREQFF TGTGCCATCAGTGAGTCGACTCCAGGGGGAGAACGTGAGCAGTTCTTC
TRBJ1-5 TRBV10-3 14 NA few CAISESWVNQPQHF TGTGCCATCAGTGAGTCGTGGGTGAATCAGCCCCAGCATTTT
TRBJ2-5 TRBV7-9 17 TRBD1 few CASSRKDRGLPQETQYF TGTGCCAGCAGCCGCAAGGACAGGGGGCTTCCCCAAGAGACCCAGTACTTC
TRBJ2-1 TRBV2 16 NA many CASSEALLVFSNEQFF TGTGCCAGCAGTGAAGCGCTTCTAGTATTCTCCAATGAGCAGTTCTTC
TRBJ1-2 TRBV7-2 14 NA many CASSYYGGRDGYTF TGTGCCAGCAGCTACTACGGGGGGCGGGATGGCTACACCTTC
TRBJ2-3 TRBV28 16 TRBD1 few CASSLEQGAGIDTQYF TGTGCCAGCAGTTTAGAACAGGGGGCGGGCATAGATACGCAGTATTTT
TRBJ1-5 TRBV3-1 15 NA many CASSQTSGPNQPQHF TGTGCCAGCAGCCAAACATCGGGACCCAATCAGCCCCAGCATTTT
TRBJ1-3 TRBV28 15 NA many CASSPPAGGGNTIYF TGTGCCAGCAGTCCCCCCGCGGGGGGTGGAAACACCATATATTTT
TRBJ1-4 TRBV18 15 NA few CASSPFRATNEKLFF TGTGCCAGCTCACCTTTCCGTGCAACTAATGAAAAACTGTTTTTT
TRBJ2-1 TRBV9 15 NA NA CASSARQVTYNEQFF TGTGCCAGCAGCGCCAGACAGGTGACGTACAATGAGCAGTTCTTC
TRBJ2-7 TRBV28 20 TRBD1 many CASSHLPGTGGPSASYEQYF TGTGCCAGCAGTCACCTCCCCGGGACAGGGGGACCTAGCGCTTCCTACGAGCAGTACTTC
TRBJ2-5 TRBV12-3/TRBV12-4 14 TRBD1 many CASSRTGGTETQYF TGTGCCAGCAGCCGGACAGGGGGTACGGAGACCCAGTACTTC
TRBJ1-1 TRBV9 14 NA NA CASSVGPGDTEAFF TGTGCCAGCAGCGTAGGGCCGGGGGACACTGAAGCTTTCTTT
TRBJ1-4 TRBV20-1 13 TRBD1 many CSALGQGQEKLFF TGCAGTGCCCTTGGACAGGGGCAGGAAAAACTGTTTTTT
TRBJ2-2 TRBV3-1 14 NA few CASSQESETGELFF TGTGCCAGCAGCCAAGAGAGCGAAACCGGGGAGCTGTTTTTT
TRBJ1-5 TRBV10-3 14 NA NA CAISEQGLSQPQHF TGTGCCATCAGTGAGCAGGGGCTTAGTCAGCCCCAGCATTTT
TRBJ1-1 TRBV24-1 13 NA NA CATSDSGDTEAFF TGTGCCACCAGTGATTCTGGGGACACTGAAGCTTTCTTT
TRBJ1-6 TRBV4-3 19 NA NA CASSQVYSLSVSYNSPLHF TGCGCCAGCAGCCAAGTGTACAGTCTCTCGGTTTCCTATAATTCACCCCTCCACTTT
TRBJ1-3 TRBV4-2 15 NA NA CASSQDAAGRNTIYF TGTGCCAGCAGCCAAGACGCTGCAGGGAGGAACACCATATATTTT
TRBJ1-1 TRBV6-1 15 TRBD1 once CASGDRGSMNTEAFF TGTGCCAGCGGGGACAGGGGGTCCATGAACACTGAAGCTTTCTTT
TRBJ1-4 TRBV5-1 17 TRBD1 few CASSGGQGSRGDEKLFF TGCGCCAGCAGCGGAGGACAGGGAAGCCGTGGGGATGAAAAACTGTTTTTT
TRBJ2-7 TRBV9 14 TRBD1 NA CASSRRDRSSEQYF TGTGCCAGCAGCCGACGGGACAGGAGCAGCGAGCAGTACTTC
TRBJ1-2 TRBV5-1 13 TRBD1 NA CASSDRQGLGYTF TGCGCCAGCAGCGATCGACAGGGTCTCGGCTACACCTTC
TRBJ1-3 TRBV5-1 15 TRBD1 once CASSTGDRAGNTIYF TGCGCCAGCAGCACCGGGGACAGGGCTGGAAACACCATATATTTT
TRBJ2-3 TRBV12-3/TRBV12-4 15 TRBD2 NA CASSLGGRALDTQYF TGTGCCAGCAGTTTAGGAGGGAGGGCCTTAGATACGCAGTATTTT
TRBJ1-5 TRBV6-1 16 TRBD1 few CASRTMDRVMDQPQHF TGTGCCAGCAGGACGATGGACAGGGTAATGGATCAGCCCCAGCATTTT
TRBJ2-2 TRBV12-3/TRBV12-4 19 TRBD2 few CASSFPRTSGNPNTGELFF TGTGCCAGCAGTTTTCCTCGGACTAGCGGTAACCCGAACACCGGGGAGCTGTTTTTT
TRBJ1-6 TRBV28 17 NA NA CASSTTPIGRYNSPLHF TGTGCCAGCAGTACAACTCCAATAGGGCGCTATAATTCACCCCTCCACTTT
TRBJ2-5 TRBV7-9 14 TRBD1 few CASSRPGQKETQYF TGTGCCAGCAGTCGCCCGGGACAGAAAGAGACCCAGTACTTC
TRBJ2-5 TRBV29-1 18 TRBD2 few CSVGALAGVWAFGETQYF TGCAGCGTCGGGGCGCTAGCGGGAGTTTGGGCCTTTGGGGAGACCCAGTACTTC
TRBJ1-4 TRBV7-9 15 TRBD1 few CASSLDRGPDEKLFF TGTGCCAGCAGCTTAGACAGGGGGCCGGATGAAAAACTGTTTTTT
TRBJ1-1 TRBV12-3/TRBV12-4 15 TRBD1 NA CASSGRQGADTEAFF TGTGCCAGCAGTGGAAGACAGGGGGCAGACACTGAAGCTTTCTTT
TRBJ1-2 TRBV9 14 TRBD1 few CASSTGGPNYGYTF TGTGCCAGCAGCACAGGGGGGCCTAACTATGGCTACACCTTC
TRBJ2-5 TRBV7-2 16 TRBD2 NA CASSLARSGRVATQYF TGTGCCAGCAGCTTAGCGCGGAGCGGGAGGGTTGCGACCCAGTACTTC
TRBJ1-3 TRBV15 16 NA NA CATSRSYRGVSNTIYF TGTGCCACCAGCAGATCCTATCGTGGGGTAAGTAACACCATATATTTT
TRBJ1-1 TRBV30 14 TRBD1 few CAWRYKGQGTEAFF TGTGCCTGGAGGTACAAAGGACAGGGCACTGAAGCTTTCTTT